The rows below give T cell receptor beta chains drawn from one sample of a study of technical replicates of blood from a handful of donors. Sequencing used immunoSEQ multiplex PCR; TCRdb keeps in-frame clones, though not all of them. The sample holds tens of thousands of clones, about 90% seen once. Sequences were obtained from T cells isolated from PBMCs. The receptors were sampled from a human donor in good health. CDR3s include the opening cysteine and the closing phenylalanine or tryptophan. The D gene is left open where the match is weak. A clone size is listed for some rows: how often the clone was seen (once, few, many), or a class if it is expanded.

DNA	CDR3	D	V	J	size
TGTGCGATAGGACTCGACACTGAAGCTTTCTTT	CAIGLDTEAFF	.	TRBV5-4	TRBJ1-1	few
TGTGCCAGCTCACCGGCAACTGAGCAGTTCTTC	CASSPATEQFF	.	TRBV18	TRBJ2-1	few
TGTGCCTGGACAGGACTGAGCTCCTACGAGCAGTACTTC	CAWTGLSSYEQYF	.	TRBV30	TRBJ2-7	.
TGTGCCAGCAGCTTGTCCCTATCAGAGACCCAGTACTTC	CASSLSLSETQYF	.	TRBV7-3	TRBJ2-5	.
TGTGCCAGCAGCCCCACTTATCACAATGAGCAGTTCTTC	CASSPTYHNEQFF	.	TRBV6-6	TRBJ2-1	.
TGTGCCAGCAGCCTCGGGACAGGGGTGGAAACTGAAGCTTTCTTT	CASSLGTGVETEAFF	TRBD1	TRBV7-2	TRBJ1-1	.
TGTGCCAGCAGCGTAAGCATAGGGACTAGCCAAGAGACCCAGTACTTC	CASSVSIGTSQETQYF	TRBD2	TRBV9	TRBJ2-5	.
TGTGCCAGCAGCGGATCCGGACAGGGTCTTCGAGAAAAACTGTTTTTT	CASSGSGQGLREKLFF	TRBD1	TRBV5-6	TRBJ1-4	.
TGTGCCAGCTCCGGGGTGCGGGAGGCCCCCTACGAGCAGTACTTC	CASSGVREAPYEQYF	TRBD2	TRBV11-2	TRBJ2-7	.
TGTGCCAGCATGGAAGGTGAGGCTAGCGGGAGGTGGTACGAGCAGTACTTC	CASMEGEASGRWYEQYF	TRBD2	TRBV28	TRBJ2-7	.
TGCGCCAGCAGCTTGGGGACAGGGCGTGCTAACTATGGCTACACCTTC	CASSLGTGRANYGYTF	TRBD1	TRBV5-1	TRBJ1-2	once
TGTGCCAGCAAAGGGGTTCCGCCCGACTATGGCTACACCTTC	CASKGVPPDYGYTF	.	TRBV28	TRBJ1-2	.
TGTGCCAGCAGCTCAAATAGCGGGAGGTCGGATGAGCAGTTCTTC	CASSSNSGRSDEQFF	TRBD2	TRBV7-3	TRBJ2-1	.
TGTGCCTGGACAGGGGGCTTCTCGACTAGCACAGATACGCAGTATTTT	CAWTGGFSTSTDTQYF	TRBD1	TRBV30	TRBJ2-3	.
TGTGCCAGCAGTTTGACAGGTTACGAGCAGTACTTC	CASSLTGYEQYF	.	TRBV27	TRBJ2-7	.
TGTGCCAGCTATGAAGCACCACCGGGACAGGGGAGGTCTGAAGCTTTCTTT	CASYEAPPGQGRSEAFF	TRBD1	TRBV2	TRBJ1-1	.
TGTGCCAGCAGTGAATTTCGGGGTTTAAGTAATCAGCCCCAGCATTTT	CASSEFRGLSNQPQHF	.	TRBV6-1	TRBJ1-5	.
TGTGCCAGCAGCCCCGGGACAGCCTTCTATGGCTACACCTTC	CASSPGTAFYGYTF	TRBD1	TRBV7-9	TRBJ1-2	.
TGTGCCAGCAGCTTAGACAGTCTGGATTCAGATCAGCCCCAGCATTTT	CASSLDSLDSDQPQHF	.	TRBV7-9	TRBJ1-5	.
TGTGCCAGCAGGGAACAGGGGAACCAGCCCCAGCATTTT	CASREQGNQPQHF	TRBD1	TRBV7-8	TRBJ1-5	.
TGTGCCAGTAGTGCCCGGGAGGACTATGGCTACACCTTC	CASSAREDYGYTF	.	TRBV19	TRBJ1-2	.
TGTGCCAGCACCTCAGCGGGGGGCGAGCAGTACTTC	CASTSAGGEQYF	TRBD2	TRBV6-5	TRBJ2-7	.
TGTGCCAGCAGTTACAGGGGCTCTGGAAACACCATATATTTT	CASSYRGSGNTIYF	.	TRBV6-5	TRBJ1-3	.
TGTGCCAGCACCGGGACTACCACCAATGAGCAGTTCTTC	CASTGTTTNEQFF	TRBD2	TRBV7-9	TRBJ2-1	.
TGTGCCAGCTCAACTACAGGGAACACTGAAGCTTTCTTT	CASSTTGNTEAFF	.	TRBV18	TRBJ1-1	.
TGCGCCAGCAGCCAAGAATATGCGGGGGTTGGGGCCAAAAACATTCAGTACTTC	CASSQEYAGVGAKNIQYF	TRBD2	TRBV4-1	TRBJ2-4	few
TGTGCCAGCTCACCAGCGGCGAATCAGCCCCAGCATTTT	CASSPAANQPQHF	.	TRBV18	TRBJ1-5	.